These 4 T cell receptor beta chains were sequenced from one sample in a study of beta chain features in type 1 diabetes. Of the isolated RNA, all was reverse transcribed, and so the sequenced material was expressed TCRB transcripts. The method was immunoSEQ multiplex PCR; TCRdb's version includes in-frame clones alone and lacks a portion of them. There are 250,000 to 350,000 clones in the sample; approximately 9.9% occur only once, and 0.015% lies in the top ten. Sequenced input: naive CD4+ T cells from blood. These receptors originate from a woman under 40 in good health.

V and J are TRBV7-3 and TRBJ2-1; 12 bases line up with TRBD2. Trimming removed 5 bases from V and 10 bases from J; junction bases left unmatched: 12. The length of the CDR3 is 16 residues. Germline CDR1 and CDR2: SGHTA and FQGTGA. DNA for the CDR3: TGTGCCAGCAGCACGAGGGGGACTAGCGGGTATAAGGAGCAGTTCTTC. Its protein is CASSTRGTSGYKEQFF.

This clone has just a few counts. The chain couples TRBV7-6 to TRBJ2-1; 7 bases align to TRBD2. Germline-derived CDR1 and CDR2 are SGHVS and FNYEAQ. After removal of 1 base from V and 0 bases from J, the junction contained 6 bases not matched to a gene. The CDR3 is 17 amino acids. The CDR3 region has the DNA TGTGCCAGCAGCTTAGGTACTAGCGAGAGCTCCTACAATGAGCAGTTCTTC. Its translation is CASSLGTSESSYNEQFF.

This clone was found a few times. The chain links TRBV7-2 to TRBJ1-5, with D uncertain. The V end was cut by 3 bases, the J end by 6 bases, with 9 bases between. Looked up from germline, CDR1 is SGHTA and CDR2 is FQGNSA. This CDR3 region has 13 residues. CDR3 region: CASSFLGSQPQHF. CDR3 nucleotide sequence: TGTGCCAGCAGCTTTCTCGGTAGTCAGCCCCAGCATTTT.

The chain carries TRBV18 and TRBJ1-4; D perhaps matches TRBD1 (5 bases). This CDR3 has 16 amino acids. CDR1 is KGHSH, CDR2 LQKENI, per germline. The ends were cut back, 2 bases at V and 7 bases at J, with 17 bases in the middle. The CDR3 DNA reads as TGTGCCAGCTCACCAACGTGGACGGACACAGGTGAAAAACTGTTTTTT. Its protein is CASSPTWTDTGEKLFF.